A single sample gave rise to the 29 T cell receptor beta chains below, sequenced in a study of CD8+ T cells in alopecia areata. Reverse transcribed after extraction, RNA yielded cDNA as the sequencing template. TCRdb's table, derived via immunoSEQ multiplex PCR, lists solely in-frame clones and lacks some. The sample lists roughly 200,000 clones; almost 65% were seen once. Here the sequenced sample was CD4+ T cells sorted from blood, taken at week 0. These receptors all come from a human donor with alopecia areata.

This clone appeared once. The genes are TRBV19 and TRBJ2-5; unclear D gene. V gave up 3 bases and J gave up 2 bases, with 7 bases separating them. The CDR3 is 13 amino acids. CDR1 is LNHDA and CDR2 is SQIVND in the germline V gene (reference sequence). The CDR3 is CASSIFRQETQYF. In DNA, the CDR3 is TGTGCCAGTAGTATCTTCAGGCAAGAGACCCAGTACTTC. The full variable domain, completed using reference TRBV19 and TRBJ2-5, is DGGITQSPKYLFRKEGQNVTLSCEQNLNHDAMYWYRQDPGQGLRLIYYSQIVNDFQKGDIAEGYSVSREKKESFPLTVTSAQKNPTAFYLCASSIFRQETQYFGPGTRLLVL.

V is TRBV5-1 and J is TRBJ2-1, with D possibly TRBD1 on 5 matching bases. With 1 base removed from V and 9 bases from J, the gap between germline ends came to 5 bases. Germline V gene data show CDR1 as SGHRS and CDR2 as YFSETQ. The CDR3 length is 11 residues. CDR3 in DNA: TGCGCCAGCAGCTTGCAGGGTGAGCAGTTCTTC. Translated: CASSLQGEQFF.

The chain recombines TRBV6-6 with TRBJ2-3; 9 bases are a match to TRBD1. In germline, CDR1 is MNHNY, CDR2 SVGAGI (reference sequence). J was trimmed by 2 bases and V by 10 bases; bases with no gene match: 4. The CDR3 has 13 amino acids. In DNA form, the CDR3 reads TGTGCCACCGACAGGGGGAACACAGATACGCAGTATTTT. Amino acid sequence: CATDRGNTDTQYF.

This chain links TRBV27 with TRBJ1-5; 9 nucleotides match TRBD1. CDR3 size: 16 residues. J lost 4 bases, V lost 6 bases, and 10 bases had no gene match. In germline, CDR1 is MNHEY, CDR2 SMNVEV (reference sequence). In DNA, the CDR3 is TGTGCCAGCAGCCAAAACTGGGACAGGGCTAATCAGCCCCAGCATTTT. It yields the protein CASSQNWDRANQPQHF.

This chain links TRBV27 with TRBJ2-7, with a tentative D call TRBD1 (5 bases). This CDR3 spans 17 amino acids. V was clipped by 6 bases and J by 0 bases, with 21 bases between them. Looked up from germline, CDR1 is MNHEY and CDR2 is SMNVEV (reference sequence). CDR3 DNA: TGTGCCAGCAGACCTCTGGACGGCAGGGAAAGCTCCTACGAGCAGTACTTC. This codes for CASRPLDGRESSYEQYF.

This clone appeared once. The chain employs TRBV5-1 and TRBJ2-6; perhaps TRBD1 as D (5 bases). The germline V gene encodes CDR1 SGHRS and CDR2 YFSETQ. V was shortened by 0 bases and J by 0 bases, with 7 bases between the two germline ends. The CDR3 runs 16 residues. Here the CDR3 reads CASSLGQSSGANVLTF. CDR3 coding DNA: TGCGCCAGCAGCTTGGGACAGTCCTCTGGGGCCAACGTCCTGACTTTC.

This clone was detected only a few times. V gene TRBV2 combines with J gene TRBJ2-7; maybe TRBD1 (6 bases). Germline assignment: CDR1 SNHLY and CDR2 FYNNEI. Trimming took off 7 bases at V and 2 bases at J, with 12 bases between the two ends. The CDR3 sequence is 13 residues long. The CDR3: CASTDDRTYEQYF. In nucleotides, the CDR3 is TGTGCCAGCACAGATGACAGGACCTACGAGCAGTACTTC. The whole variable domain, remainder taken from reference TRBV2 and TRBJ2-7, is EPEVTQTPSHQVTQMGQEVILRCVPISNHLYFYWYRQILGQKVEFLVSFYNNEISEKSEIFDDQFSVERPDGSNFTLKIRSTKLEDSAMYFCASTDDRTYEQYFGPGTRLTVT.

The V call is TRBV2, the J call TRBJ2-5; 12 nucleotides match TRBD1. This CDR3 spans 14 amino acids. V dropped 5 bases and J dropped 5; count of bases not matched to a gene: 3. Germline V gives CDR1 SNHLY, CDR2 FYNNEI. The CDR3 here is CASSRDRGRETQYF. CDR3 bases: TGTGCCAGCAGTCGGGACAGGGGGCGGGAGACCCAGTACTTC.

The chain carries TRBV25-1 and TRBJ1-2; D gene unclear. This CDR3 comprises 12 residues. Germline-derived CDR1 and CDR2 are MGHDK and SYGVNS. Trimming took off 4 bases at V and 1 base at J, with 4 bases between the two ends. CDR3: CASSGHNYGYTF. CDR3 nucleotide sequence: TGTGCCAGCAGTGGCCATAACTATGGCTACACCTTC.

The chain employs TRBV10-3 and TRBJ2-1; D unclear. V shed 0 bases and J shed 0 bases, with 15 bases lying between them. Germline V gene data show CDR1 as ENHRY and CDR2 as SYGVKD. CDR3 length: 18 residues. CDR3 DNA sequence: TGTGCCATCAGTGAGTCAAAGGACGCTCCCGACTCCTACAATGAGCAGTTCTTC. Translating it yields CAISESKDAPDSYNEQFF.

The chain couples TRBV7-8 to TRBJ2-4, with D maybe TRBD2 (5 bases). CDR3 size: 17 residues. V was shortened by 1 base and J by 4 bases, with 17 bases between the two germline ends. Germline-derived CDR1 and CDR2 are SGHVS and FQNEAQ. The CDR3 sequence: CASSLEHSRTGKNIQYF. The CDR3, as DNA: TGTGCCAGCAGCTTAGAACACAGTCGGACGGGGAAAAACATTCAGTACTTC.

This clone was seen a few times. J is TRBJ2-1 and V is TRBV5-1, with TRBD2 identical over 11 bases. The CDR3 runs to 15 residues. V lost 0 bases, J lost 7 bases, and 3 bases stayed unmatched. In germline, CDR1 is SGHRS, CDR2 YFSETQ. This CDR3 reads CASSLGLAGKNEQFF. The CDR3, as DNA: TGCGCCAGCAGCTTGGGACTAGCGGGGAAAAATGAGCAGTTCTTC.

This clone was seen a few times. The rearrangement joins TRBV2 to TRBJ2-7, with 8 bases matching TRBD1. J lost 5 bases, V lost 10 bases, and 4 bases had no gene match. Germline V gives CDR1 SNHLY, CDR2 FYNNEI. The CDR3 is made up of 11 amino acids. CDR3 bases: TGTGCCAACTCAGGGGGCAACGAGCAGTACTTC. This sequence encodes CANSGGNEQYF.

This clone was counted only a few times. The J gene is TRBJ2-5, the V gene TRBV29-1; possible D gene TRBD1, 6 bases. Germline CDR1 and CDR2: SQVTM and ANQGSEA. Trimming left V 4 bases short and J 3 bases short, with 24 bases between. There are 17 residues in the CDR3. CDR3 loop: CSVVQVHRTAYEETQYF. The CDR3 DNA follows: TGCAGCGTTGTTCAGGTACATCGGACAGCTTATGAAGAGACCCAGTACTTC. Supplemented by reference TRBV29-1 and TRBJ2-5, the full variable domain reads SAVISQKPSRDICQRGTSLTIQCQVDSQVTMMFWYRQQPGQSLTLIATANQGSEATYESGFVIDKFPISRPNLTFSTLTVSNMSPEDSSIYLCSVVQVHRTAYEETQYFGPGTRLLVL.

This clone was picked up a small number of times. The CDR3, as DNA: TGCAGCGTTGCACAAAGGGCGCGAGCCAAAAACATTCAGTACTTC. Its protein product is CSVAQRARAKNIQYF. The chain joins TRBV29-1 to TRBJ2-4; D unclear. This CDR3 has 15 residues. Germline assignment: CDR1 SQVTM and CDR2 ANQGSEA. Trimming stripped 4 bases from V and 0 bases from J, with 13 bases between.

The genes are TRBV15 and TRBJ2-1; D gene uncertain. Trimming removed 0 bases at V and 9 bases at J, with 6 bases between. Germline CDR1 reads LNHNV; CDR2 reads YYDKDF (reference sequence). The CDR3 length is 12 residues. CDR3 residues: CATSRDRPEQFF. CDR3 coding DNA: TGTGCCACCAGCAGAGATCGCCCTGAGCAGTTCTTC.

This clone was found a few times. The chain uses TRBV19 and TRBJ1-5; D is possibly TRBD1 (5 bases). Germline CDR1 is LNHDA and CDR2 is SQIVND (reference sequence). The V gene lost 7 bases and the J gene lost 5 bases, with 12 bases spanning the gap. The CDR3 has 13 amino acids. Here the CDR3 DNA reads TGTGCCAGTAATCTGTGGGGCGATCAGCCCCAGCATTTT. Its translation: CASNLWGDQPQHF.

This clone was picked up one time. This sequence joins TRBV15 and TRBJ1-2, with D possibly being TRBD1 (5 bases). This CDR3 comprises 17 residues. The V and J ends lost 1 base and 5 bases respectively, with 20 bases between them. Germline V lookup: CDR1 LNHNV, CDR2 YYDKDF (reference sequence). The CDR3 sequence: CATSRALGGSAGYGYTF. The CDR3 bases are TGTGCCACCAGCAGAGCCCTGGGGGGGTCCGCCGGGTATGGCTACACCTTC.

This chain connects TRBV27 to TRBJ2-3, with D perhaps assigned TRBD1 or TRBD2 (5 bases each). Germline lookup yields CDR1 MNHEY and CDR2 SMNVEV (reference sequence). This CDR3 is built from 14 residues. V was cut by 6 bases and J by 1 base, with 11 bases left in between. The CDR3 coding sequence is TGTGCCAGCAGGGTACTAGGGGGCACAGATACGCAGTATTTT. Its protein is CASRVLGGTDTQYF.

CDR3 sequence reads: CSVESLQQNTEAFF. The CDR3 bases are TGCAGCGTTGAGAGTTTGCAACAGAACACTGAAGCTTTCTTT. The chain combines TRBV29-1 with TRBJ1-1; D call uncertain. Germline CDR1 is SQVTM and CDR2 is ANQGSEA. This CDR3 is built from 14 residues. V lost 3 bases, J lost 1 base, and 12 bases lay in between.

CDR3 protein: CSVEWGENTEAFF. DNA for the CDR3: TGCAGCGTTGAATGGGGGGAGAACACTGAAGCTTTCTTT. This chain joins TRBV29-1 and TRBJ1-1; TRBD1 might be the D (5 bases). The CDR3 loop spans 13 amino acids. Germline CDR1 reads SQVTM; CDR2 reads ANQGSEA. Between the trimmed V and J ends, which lost 2 bases and 1 base, there was a span of 8 bases.

The chain is built from TRBV7-3 and TRBJ1-1, with 7 bases matching TRBD1. This CDR3 has 13 residues. CDR1 and CDR2 from the germline V gene are SGHTA and FQGTGA. With V trimmed by 5 bases and J by 6 bases, 6 bases remained unmatched. The CDR3 coding sequence is TGTGCCAGCAGCCCGTCAGGGGGACCTGAAGCTTTCTTT. It is translated as CASSPSGGPEAFF.

The V call is TRBV5-6, the J call TRBJ1-1, with no clear D. V was clipped by 4 bases and J by 1 base, with 11 bases between them. The CDR3 has 14 amino acids. Germline CDR1 SGHDT, CDR2 YYEEEE. CDR3 in DNA: TGTGCCAGCAGCCCTGTGTGGGAGAACACTGAAGCTTTCTTT. This encodes CASSPVWENTEAFF.

Only a few counts were recorded for this clone. Written as DNA, the CDR3 is TGTGCCAGCAGCTTAGAGGGCAGGGGTGTGTCACCCCTCCACTTT. Protein product: CASSLEGRGVSPLHF. V gene TRBV7-9 combines with J gene TRBJ1-6, with D possibly TRBD1 on 6 matching bases. Germline-derived CDR1 and CDR2 are SEHNR and FQNEAQ (reference sequence). With 1 base removed from V and 10 bases from J, the gap between germline ends came to 14 bases. This CDR3 is built from 15 residues.

This chain uses TRBV9 with TRBJ1-6; maybe TRBD1 (5 bases). This CDR3 region has 14 residues. The V end lost 2 bases, the J end lost 7 bases, and 10 bases lay between the germline ends. Germline V gene data show CDR1 as SGDLS and CDR2 as YYNGEE. CDR3 bases: TGTGCCAGCAGCGTTGGGACCTTAAATTCACCCCTCCACTTT. Encoded protein: CASSVGTLNSPLHF.

The chain couples TRBV10-3 to TRBJ2-5, with D hard to call. This CDR3 is 12 amino acids long. Trimming took 6 bases from V and 4 from J, leaving 9 bases between them. From germline, CDR1 is ENHRY and CDR2 SYGVKD. CDR3 residues: CAIRGEVETQYF. The CDR3 DNA reads as TGTGCCATCAGGGGTGAGGTAGAGACCCAGTACTTC.

This sequence joins TRBV29-1 and TRBJ1-2; no clear D gene. Germline V CDR1 and CDR2: SQVTM, ANQGSEA. This CDR3 has 11 amino acids. The V end lost 4 bases, the J end lost 5 bases, and 8 bases lay between the germline ends. CDR3 DNA: TGCAGCGTTGTCAAAGAGTATGGCTACACCTTC. Protein: CSVVKEYGYTF. Full variable domain (rest looked up from reference TRBV29-1 and TRBJ1-2): SAVISQKPSRDICQRGTSLTIQCQVDSQVTMMFWYRQQPGQSLTLIATANQGSEATYESGFVIDKFPISRPNLTFSTLTVSNMSPEDSSIYLCSVVKEYGYTFGSGTRLTVV.

This chain joins TRBV7-3 and TRBJ1-2, with D possibly being TRBD1 (5 bases). Germline CDR1 is SGHTA and CDR2 is FQGTGA. The CDR3 spans 15 residues. Between the trimmed V and J ends, which lost 1 base and 5 bases, there was a span of 14 bases. CDR3 region: CASSLKGEGSYGYTF. The CDR3 DNA is TGTGCCAGCAGCTTAAAAGGGGAAGGCAGTTATGGCTACACCTTC.

The chain recombines TRBV10-3 with TRBJ1-2; D is undetermined. Germline CDR1 ENHRY, CDR2 SYGVKD. Trimming took off 3 bases at V and 0 bases at J, with 8 bases between the two ends. This CDR3 has 14 amino acids. CDR3 loop: CAISDSLANYGYTF. The CDR3 DNA is TGTGCCATCAGTGATAGCTTAGCTAACTATGGCTACACCTTC.